One and the same sample provided the 18 T cell receptor beta chains below, sequenced in a study of blood T cells in healthy people across ages. Primers used in a second PCR of roughly 6 to 12 cycles were a sample-barcoded 5' primer and a J-beta primer mix. Each CDR3 protein gets one entry after TCRdb re-called the 5' RACE reads with MiXCR. The top ten hold around 11% of the sample, which has 1.6 million or so distinct CDR3 sequences, about 31% seen once. Sample: blood. The receptor source for this set is a woman in her twenties or thirties in good health.

As concerns this clonotype: Given a much more abundant clone one base away, this may be a read error. The rearrangement links TRBV21-1 to TRBJ2-6; TRBD1, the table's D call, was not compared with the DNA. TRBV21-1 is designated a pseudogene. This CDR3 region has 18 residues. CDR3 loop: CASSKRTGESSGADVLTF. CDR3 in DNA: TGTGCCAGCAGCAAGCGGACAGGCGAGAGCTCTGGGGCCGACGTCCTGACTTTC.

This clonotype was seen a handful of times. J is TRBJ2-7 and V is TRBV11-2; a weak D match, TRBD2 (6 bases). The CDR3 contains 15 residues. CDR1 SGHAT and CDR2 FQNNGV come from the germline V gene. V was cut by 4 bases and J by 5 bases, with 18 bases left in between. CDR3 in amino acids: CASSSSGLFPNEQYF. The CDR3 nucleotides read TGTGCCAGCAGCTCCTCGGGACTCTTCCCTAACGAGCAGTACTTC.

There are a few counts of this clonotype. This chain links TRBV5-1 with TRBJ2-1, with 7 nucleotides matching TRBD2. This CDR3 comprises 13 residues. In germline, CDR1 is SGHRS, CDR2 YFSETQ. J gave up 9 bases and V 3 bases, and 6 bases lay outside the gene matches. The CDR3 DNA reads as TGCGCCAGCAGCTCGGGACTACGCATTGAGCAGTTCTTC. Protein sequence: CASSSGLRIEQFF.

Comments on this clonotype: It may be a read error: a sequence one base away is much more abundant. The chain links TRBV12-3 or TRBV12-4 to TRBJ2-5; D is possibly TRBD1 (6 bases). V lost 10 bases and J 1 base, leaving 19 bases between the germline ends. The CDR3 is 15 residues long. CDR3 sequence (DNA): TGTGCCAACTCCGAGTGGGGGACAACCCAAGAGACCCAGTACTTC. Translation: CANSEWGTTQETQYF.

The chain uses TRBV5-1 and TRBJ1-5; no reliable D call. The CDR3 totals 15 residues. Trimming cost V 1 base and J 4 bases, with 12 bases left between them. The germline V gene encodes CDR1 SGHRS and CDR2 YFSETQ. CDR3 region: CASSLLGGQNQPQHF. As DNA, the CDR3 is TGCGCCAGCAGCTTGCTCGGTGGTCAAAATCAGCCCCAGCATTTT.

The chain joins TRBV7-9 to TRBJ1-6; no clear D. Germline-derived CDR1 and CDR2 are SEHNR and FQNEAQ (reference sequence). The CDR3 totals 13 residues. V was clipped by 1 base and J by 8 bases, with 6 bases between them. This chain's CDR3 is CASSLVTYSPLHF. Here the CDR3 DNA reads TGTGCCAGCAGCTTAGTGACTTATTCACCCCTCCACTTT. Based on the CDR3 plus reference TRBV7-9 and TRBJ1-6, the full variable domain is DTGVSQNPRHKITKRGQNVTFRCDPISEHNRLYWYRQTLGQGPEFLTYFQNEAQLEKSRLLSDRFSAERPKGSFSTLEIQRTEQGDSAMYLCASSLVTYSPLHFGNGTRLTVT.

Note on this clonotype: A clone one base away is much larger, so this may be a read error. The V and J genes are TRBV5-1 and TRBJ2-1, with D hard to call. Germline V gene data show CDR1 as SGHRS and CDR2 as YFSETQ. The length of the CDR3 is 12 residues. CDR3 nucleotides: TGCGCCAGCAGGGAGTCCTACAATGAGCAGCTCTTC. As protein: CASRESYNEQLF. The full variable domain, with the rest looked up from reference TRBV5-1 and TRBJ2-1, is KAGVTQTPRYLIKTRGQQVTLSCSPISGHRSVSWYQQTPGQGLQFLFEYFSETQRNKGNFPGRFSGRQFSNSRSEMNVSTLELGDSALYLCASRESYNEQLFGPGTRLTVL.

This clonotype was found a few times. The V gene is TRBV7-3, the J gene TRBJ2-2; D remains unclear. Between the trimmed V and J ends, which lost 2 bases and 6 bases, there was a span of 4 bases. From germline, CDR1 is SGHTA and CDR2 FQGTGA. The CDR3 loop spans 12 amino acids. CDR3 sequence: CASSLPAGELFF. The CDR3 DNA sequence: TGTGCCAGCAGCTTACCCGCCGGGGAGCTGTTTTTT.

V is TRBV4-1 and J is TRBJ2-7; either TRBD1 or TRBD2 may fit D (6 bases each). In germline, CDR1 is MGHRA, CDR2 YSYEKL. The length of the CDR3 is 16 residues. V was clipped by 4 bases and J by 7 bases, with 23 bases between them. CDR3 region: CASSPQLGGPQDEQYF. The DNA for the CDR3 is TGCGCCAGCAGCCCTCAACTAGGGGGGCCTCAGGATGAGCAGTACTTC.

This sequence joins TRBV12-5 and TRBJ2-2; no firm D call. The V and J ends lost 6 bases and 3 bases respectively, with 8 bases between them. Germline-derived CDR1 and CDR2 are LGHNT and FRNRAP. The CDR3 runs 13 residues. In nucleotides, the CDR3 is TGTGCTAGTGGGTCGGAGTACACCGGGGAGCTGTTTTTT. Translation: CASGSEYTGELFF.

The sample holds a few counts of this clonotype. The J gene is TRBJ1-1, the V gene TRBV29-1; tentative D call: TRBD1 (5 bases). V lost 8 bases to trimming and J lost 1 base, with 11 bases between them. Germline V gives CDR1 SQVTM, CDR2 ANQGSEA. This CDR3 has 12 amino acids. The CDR3 protein is CSSKRGNTEAFF. The CDR3 region has the DNA TGCAGCTCAAAAAGGGGGAACACTGAAGCTTTCTTT.

This clonotype was observed many times. The genes are TRBV29-1 and TRBJ2-3; no definite D call. Germline V lookup: CDR1 SQVTM, CDR2 ANQGSEA. This CDR3 comprises 13 residues. The germline V and J ends were trimmed by 7 bases and 2 bases, with 13 bases remaining between them. The CDR3 coding sequence is TGCAGCGGACGGATCCTTAACACAGATACGCAGTATTTT. This translates into CSGRILNTDTQYF.

V usage is TRBV5-1 and J usage is TRBJ2-3, with 9 bases fitting TRBD2. Looked up from germline, CDR1 is SGHRS and CDR2 is YFSETQ. The CDR3 sequence is 16 residues long. Losses at the gene ends were 4 bases for V and 2 bases for J; bases not matched to a gene: 8. DNA for the CDR3: TGCGCCAGCAGCAGCACACTAGCGGGCAACACAGATACGCAGTATTTT. This codes for CASSSTLAGNTDTQYF.

This clonotype has just a few counts. J is TRBJ2-3 and V is TRBV27, with 7 bases that match TRBD2. There are 17 residues in the CDR3. The ends lost 5 bases at V and 2 bases at J; junction bases unmatched: 13. Germline V gene data show CDR1 as MNHEY and CDR2 as SMNVEV (reference sequence). This CDR3 reads CASSPKRDSGYTDTQYF. CDR3 coding DNA: TGTGCCAGCAGTCCTAAGCGGGATTCCGGGTACACAGATACGCAGTATTTT.

The sample holds a few counts of this clonotype. V usage is TRBV20-1 and J usage is TRBJ2-5, with 11 bases matching TRBD1. This CDR3 contains 14 residues. V gave up 5 bases and J gave up 5 bases; unmatched junction bases: 7. The germline V gene encodes CDR1 DFQATT and CDR2 SNEGSKA (reference sequence). CDR3 protein: CSARTGGSGETQYF. The DNA for the CDR3 is TGCAGTGCTCGGACAGGGGGCTCGGGGGAGACCCAGTACTTC.

This clonotype was picked up a small number of times. This chain uses TRBV14 with TRBJ1-2, with D possibly being TRBD1 (6 bases). The germline CDR1 and CDR2 sequences are SGHDN and FVKESK. This CDR3 spans 14 amino acids. V lost 4 bases to trimming and J lost 8 bases, with 17 bases between them. The CDR3 protein is CASSLGGFIGGYTF. The DNA for the CDR3 is TGTGCCAGCAGCCTGGGGGGCTTCATAGGAGGCTACACCTTC.

Remarks on this clonotype: One end of the junction fails to match germline, which may point to a read error. This chain uses TRBV15 with TRBJ2-5; D is perhaps TRBD2 (6 bases). Germline CDR1 reads LNHNV; CDR2 reads YYDKDF (reference sequence). CDR3 length: 15 amino acids. The chain's CDR3 is CAASRSRGGQETQYF. The CDR3 DNA reads TGTGCCGCCAGCAGGTCCCGTGGGGGGCAAGAGACCCAGTACTTC.

V usage is TRBV29-1 and J usage is TRBJ2-1; D may be TRBD1 (5 bases). V shed 5 bases and J shed 8 bases, with 22 bases lying between them. The CDR3 has 15 residues. The germline gives CDR1 SQVTM, CDR2 ANQGSEA. The chain's CDR3 is CSVKHQSWGQDEQFF. The CDR3 nucleotides read TGCAGCGTTAAACATCAATCATGGGGCCAGGATGAGCAGTTCTTC.